The clone carrying this T cell receptor (beta chain) was counted a single time. Its specificity is not known. The table came from immunoSEQ multiplex PCR; TCRdb's copy has only in-frame clones and leaves some out. The data hold over 90,000 clones, with roughly nine tenths observed a single time. This sample is part of a study of PD-1 blockade in classical Hodgkin lymphoma. Overall study context: The study gave patients nivolumab 3 mg/kg intravenously every 2 weeks.

Every one of the patients relapsed after autologous stem cell transplantation (brentuximab vedotin exposure was variable). Best response was recorded as complete response, partial response or progressive disease. The CDR3 length is 14 residues. V lost 2 bases and J lost 3; bases outside the gene matches: 0. Germline V gene lookup returns CDR1 LNHDA and CDR2 SQIVND (reference sequence). Study results and caveats: Compared with baseline, CD4+ but not CD8+ TCR diversity had risen significantly by C4D1. Baseline diversity resembling that of newly diagnosed patients was seen in complete responders.

This chain links TRBV19 with TRBJ2-7; 11 bases agree with TRBD2. The sample was peripheral blood mononuclear cells (PBMCs), taken before the second cycle of nivolumab. This sequence originates from a human donor with classical Hodgkin lymphoma. The CDR3 protein is CASSITSGSYEQYF. The CDR3 DNA sequence: TGTGCCAGTAGTATAACTAGCGGGAGCTACGAGCAGTACTTC.